This passage covers 12 T cell receptor beta chains from one sample sequenced in a study of spatial heterogeneity in lung cancer. TCRdb reprocessed the 5' RACE reads with MiXCR, giving one entry per CDR3 protein. The sample lists about 92,000 distinct CDR3 sequences, less than 15% seen once, with about 41% in the top ten. As to time point: sample taken at primary tumor resection. Sequences were derived from PBMCs, sampled at surgery. The receptors originated from a male donor with early-stage non-small cell lung cancer.

The chain couples TRBV7-2 to TRBJ2-2; tentatively, D is TRBD2 (5 bases). This CDR3 has 14 residues. CDR1 is SGHTA, CDR2 FQGNSA, per germline. V lost 0 bases, J lost 6 bases, and 8 bases lay in between. DNA for the CDR3: TGTGCCAGCAGCTTAGCGGCGGGTGCCGGGGAGCTGTTTTTT. It yields the protein CASSLAAGAGELFF.

This clonotype came up many times. V gene TRBV7-2 combines with J gene TRBJ2-3; tentative D call: TRBD1 (5 bases). Germline CDR1 reads SGHTA; CDR2 reads FQGNSA. CDR3 length: 15 amino acids. The ends were cut back, 0 bases at V and 6 bases at J, with 13 bases in the middle. CDR3 nucleotides: TGTGCCAGCAGCTTAGCCGACACAGGTGTGGATACGCAGTATTTT. Its protein is CASSLADTGVDTQYF.

The CDR3 DNA reads as TGTGCCAGCAACCCAAATTCGGGACAGATAAGAAACACCATATATTTT. Its translation: CASNPNSGQIRNTIYF. The chain employs TRBV6-1 and TRBJ1-3; TRBD1 aligns across 7 bases. Trimming removed 7 bases from V and 5 bases from J; junction bases left unmatched: 14. Germline CDR1 is MNHNS and CDR2 is SASEGT. This CDR3 is built from 16 residues.

A few counts support this clonotype. The chain couples TRBV10-3 to TRBJ1-1; 9 bases align to TRBD1. V shed 3 bases and J 6 bases; nucleotides not matched to a gene: 5. The CDR3 length is 14 residues. From germline, CDR1 is ENHRY and CDR2 SYGVKD. This chain's CDR3 is CAISEGQGPSEAFF. CDR3 DNA: TGTGCCATCAGTGAAGGACAGGGGCCTTCTGAAGCTTTCTTT.

V and J are TRBV7-2 and TRBJ2-7; D gene ambiguous. V lost 1 base, J lost 3 bases, and 7 bases lay in between. Germline assignment: CDR1 SGHTA and CDR2 FQGNSA. There are 13 residues in the CDR3. The CDR3 protein is CASSLVSSYEQYF. The CDR3 DNA is TGTGCCAGCAGCTTAGTTAGCAGCTACGAGCAGTACTTC.

This clonotype has just a few counts. This sequence joins TRBV23-1 and TRBJ2-3; 8 positions agree with TRBD1. TRBV23-1 is an ORF, and what it does is uncertain. The V and J ends lost 3 bases and 7 bases, in that order; junction bases with no gene match: 15. This CDR3 comprises 17 residues. Written as DNA, the CDR3 is TGCGCCAGCAGTCAGCCTCACGGGGGACAGGACTTACATACGCAGTATTTT. Its protein is CASSQPHGGQDLHTQYF.

This rearrangement joins TRBV18 to TRBJ1-4, with D unresolved. Germline values: CDR1 KGHSH, CDR2 LQKENI. CDR3 length equals 15 residues. Trimming took 1 base from V and 3 from J, leaving 9 bases between them. CDR3 in DNA: TGTGCCAGCTCACCACGGAAGGGCGCTAATGAAAAACTGTTTTTT. It yields the protein CASSPRKGANEKLFF. Together with reference TRBV18 and TRBJ1-4, the CDR3 gives the full variable domain: NAGVMQNPRHLVRRRGQEARLRCSPMKGHSHVYWYRQLPEEGLKFMVYLQKENIIDESGMPKERFSAEFPKEGPSILRIQQVVRGDSAAYFCASSPRKGANEKLFFGSGTQLSVL.

The chain employs TRBV28 and TRBJ1-1, with D perhaps matching TRBD1 (5 bases). CDR1 is MDHEN and CDR2 is SYDVKM in the germline V gene. V was clipped by 2 bases and J by 3 bases, with 10 bases between them. This CDR3 region has 14 residues. CDR3 nucleotide sequence: TGTGCCAGCAGTTTAGGAGGGGCCCACACTGAAGCTTTCTTT. Translating it yields CASSLGGAHTEAFF.

This rearrangement joins TRBV20-1 to TRBJ1-1; a weak D match, TRBD1 (6 bases). The CDR3 consists of 14 residues. Trimming left V 6 bases short and J 0 bases short, with 14 bases between. Germline values: CDR1 DFQATT, CDR2 SNEGSKA (reference sequence). Written as DNA, the CDR3 is TGCAGTGCATACGGACAGCCTATGAACACTGAAGCTTTCTTT. Translating it yields CSAYGQPMNTEAFF.

This clonotype turned up a few times. This rearrangement joins TRBV6-6 to TRBJ2-1; TRBD1 or TRBD2 may be the D gene (5 bases each). Germline loops: CDR1 MNHNY, CDR2 SVGAGI (reference sequence). V shed 3 bases and J shed 1 base, with 10 bases lying between them. CDR3 size: 15 residues. For the CDR3, the DNA is TGTGCCAGCAGTTATTCGGGACGGTCCTACAATGAGCAGTTCTTC. Amino acids: CASSYSGRSYNEQFF.

The chain employs TRBV7-2 and TRBJ1-6; 7 bases are a match to TRBD1. Germline loops: CDR1 SGHTA, CDR2 FQGNSA. The CDR3 extends over 14 amino acids. V lost 5 bases, J lost 9 bases, and 7 bases stayed unmatched. CDR3 loop: CASSPQGGVSPLHF. The DNA of the CDR3 is TGTGCCAGCAGCCCCCAAGGGGGCGTTTCACCCCTCCACTTT.

This sequence joins TRBV12-3 or TRBV12-4 and TRBJ1-5; 8 bases are shared with TRBD1. The CDR3 covers 17 residues. V lost 6 bases and J lost 6; bases outside the gene matches: 16. The CDR3 DNA follows: TGTGCCAGCAGCCGCTCGTCTGGACAGGGCGGCGGTCAGCCCCAGCATTTT. Protein: CASSRSSGQGGGQPQHF.